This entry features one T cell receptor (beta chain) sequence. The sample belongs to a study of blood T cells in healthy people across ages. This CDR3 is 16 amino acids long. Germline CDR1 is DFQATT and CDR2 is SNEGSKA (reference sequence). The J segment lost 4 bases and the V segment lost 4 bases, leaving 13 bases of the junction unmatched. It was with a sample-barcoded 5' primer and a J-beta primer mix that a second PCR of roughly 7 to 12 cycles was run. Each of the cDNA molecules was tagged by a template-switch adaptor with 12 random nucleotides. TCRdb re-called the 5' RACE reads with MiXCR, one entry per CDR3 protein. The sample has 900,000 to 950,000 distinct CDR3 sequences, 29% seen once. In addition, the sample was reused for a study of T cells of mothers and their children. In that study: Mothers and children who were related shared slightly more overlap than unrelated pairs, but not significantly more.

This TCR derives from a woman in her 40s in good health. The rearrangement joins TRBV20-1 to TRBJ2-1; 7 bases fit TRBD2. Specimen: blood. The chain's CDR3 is CSAISLWTSGYNEQFF. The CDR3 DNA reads TGCAGTGCTATCAGTCTCTGGACTAGTGGGTACAATGAGCAGTTCTTC.